A selection of T cell receptor beta chains follows, all from one sample in a study of beta chain features in type 1 diabetes. Libraries were prepared by immunoSEQ multiplex PCR; TCRdb keeps only in-frame clonotypes and omits some of them. The profile shows 55,000 to 80,000 clones, roughly half of them singletons. Sample: central memory CD4+ T cells from blood. The receptors shown here come from a man aged 30 to 39 with type 1 diabetes. CDR3s include the opening cysteine and the closing phenylalanine or tryptophan. The D gene is left open where the match is weak. Where a row states a size, it is once, few, many or the class of an expanded clone; other rows omit it.

v_call	d_call	j_call	clone_size	cdr3_aa	cdr3_nt
TRBV10-3	TRBD1	TRBJ2-1	NA	CAISEKRGLDNEQFF	TGTGCCATCAGTGAAAAAAGGGGGCTCGACAATGAGCAGTTCTTC
TRBV2	NA	TRBJ1-1	few	CASSGDSWNTEAFF	TGTGCCAGCAGCGGGGACTCATGGAACACTGAAGCTTTCTTT
TRBV6-1	TRBD2	TRBJ2-7	once	CASRLTSPSSYEQYF	TGTGCCAGCAGGTTGACTAGCCCCAGCTCCTACGAGCAGTACTTC
TRBV12-5	TRBD1	TRBJ2-3	few	CASGLSDREDTQYF	TGTGCTAGTGGTTTGTCCGACAGGGAAGATACGCAGTATTTT
TRBV18	NA	TRBJ1-5	NA	CASSLNTAGTGNQPQHF	TGTGCCAGCTCACTGAACACAGCAGGGACTGGGAATCAGCCCCAGCATTTT
TRBV5-1	TRBD1	TRBJ1-4	NA	CASSLEGTGGPRGEKLFF	TGCGCCAGCAGCTTGGAGGGGACAGGGGGGCCGCGAGGTGAAAAACTGTTTTTT
TRBV6-5	TRBD2	TRBJ2-7	NA	CASRWTSSGFYEQYF	TGTGCCAGCCGATGGACTAGTAGCGGGTTTTACGAGCAGTACTTC
TRBV7-8	TRBD2	TRBJ2-5	NA	CASSPQWAGEAETQYF	TGTGCCAGCAGTCCGCAATGGGCGGGGGAGGCAGAGACCCAGTACTTC
TRBV29-1	NA	TRBJ2-3	NA	CSVGGTAADTQYF	TGCAGCGTTGGGGGCACTGCCGCAGATACGCAGTATTTT
TRBV15	TRBD2	TRBJ2-3	NA	CATSRGGTSGTDTQYF	TGTGCCACCAGCAGAGGTGGGACTAGCGGCACAGATACGCAGTATTTT
TRBV19	TRBD1	TRBJ2-1	NA	CASSQPGQGYNEQFF	TGTGCCAGTAGTCAACCGGGACAGGGATACAATGAGCAGTTCTTC
TRBV6-6	TRBD1	TRBJ1-2	few	CASSQTGDTGYTF	TGTGCCAGCAGTCAGACAGGGGACACCGGCTACACCTTC
TRBV5-1	NA	TRBJ1-5	NA	CASSLGQRNQPQHF	TGCGCCAGCAGCTTGGGACAGCGCAATCAGCCCCAGCATTTT
TRBV2	TRBD2	TRBJ2-1	NA	CASSGGGYEQFF	TGTGCCAGCAGTGGCGGGGGGTATGAGCAGTTCTTC
TRBV13	NA	TRBJ1-1	few	CASSSKQGRRLNTEAFF	TGTGCCAGCAGCTCGAAACAGGGCCGTCGGTTGAACACTGAAGCTTTCTTT
TRBV18	TRBD1	TRBJ2-3	few	CASSSRTGARTDTQYF	TGTGCCAGCTCATCTCGGACAGGGGCAAGGACAGATACGCAGTATTTT
TRBV5-1	NA	TRBJ2-7	NA	CASSADSPYEQYF	TGCGCCAGCAGCGCGGACAGTCCCTACGAGCAGTACTTC
TRBV7-9	NA	TRBJ1-1	NA	CASSLVAGTEAFF	TGTGCCAGCAGCTTGGTGGCTGGTACTGAAGCTTTCTTT
TRBV2	TRBD1	TRBJ1-5	NA	CASSTGADGNQPQHF	TGTGCCAGCAGTACAGGGGCGGATGGTAATCAGCCCCAGCATTTT
TRBV5-1	NA	TRBJ2-7	NA	CASSLGTYSYEQYF	TGCGCCAGCAGCTTGGGAACTTATTCCTACGAGCAGTACTTC
TRBV27	NA	TRBJ2-3	NA	CASSPQTDTQYF	TGTGCCAGCAGTCCCCAAACAGATACGCAGTATTTT
TRBV2	TRBD2	TRBJ2-7	few	CASSEGALAGESYEQYF	TGTGCCAGCAGTGAGGGTGCCCTAGCGGGAGAGTCCTACGAGCAGTACTTC
TRBV10-2	NA	TRBJ2-5	few	CASSLQSQETQYF	TGCGCCAGCAGCTTACAGTCCCAAGAGACCCAGTACTTC
TRBV19	TRBD2	TRBJ2-5	NA	CASSIDLRGTGGQETQYF	TGTGCCAGTAGTATAGATCTACGGGGAACGGGAGGGCAAGAGACCCAGTACTTC
TRBV5-1	TRBD1	TRBJ1-4	NA	CASSPGQGNEKLFF	TGCGCCAGCAGCCCAGGACAGGGGAACGAAAAACTGTTTTTT
TRBV5-1	TRBD1	TRBJ1-5	NA	CASSLGGQVNQPQHF	TGCGCCAGCAGCTTGGGCGGACAGGTCAATCAGCCCCAGCATTTT
TRBV7-9	NA	TRBJ2-1	NA	CASSLVGSSGHEQFF	TGTGCCAGCAGCTTAGTAGGGAGTTCCGGCCATGAGCAGTTCTTC
TRBV11-3	NA	TRBJ2-2	few	CASSRGQSNTGELFF	TGTGCCAGCAGCCGCGGACAGTCGAACACCGGGGAGCTGTTTTTT
TRBV18	NA	TRBJ1-4	NA	CASSRQGNEKLFF	TGTGCCAGCTCACGGCAGGGCAATGAAAAACTGTTTTTT
TRBV7-2	TRBD2	TRBJ2-5	NA	CASSLAPLTSGGSQETQYF	TGTGCCAGCAGCTTAGCCCCACTGACTAGCGGGGGGAGTCAAGAGACCCAGTACTTC
TRBV7-9	TRBD1	TRBJ2-2	few	CASSSRQGTGTGELFF	TGTGCCAGCAGCTCGAGACAGGGTACAGGCACCGGGGAGCTGTTTTTT
TRBV28	NA	TRBJ1-6	few	CATRGGAEGSPLHF	TGTGCCACCCGGGGGGGGGCGGAAGGTTCACCCCTCCACTTT
TRBV10-3	TRBD1	TRBJ1-1	few	CAIMRGRDTEAFF	TGTGCCATCATGAGGGGGCGAGACACTGAAGCTTTCTTT
TRBV11-2	NA	TRBJ2-3	few	CASSPGLRFTDTQYF	TGTGCCAGCAGTCCGGGACTTCGGTTCACAGATACGCAGTATTTT
TRBV6-5	NA	TRBJ2-7	few	CATTGTQAYEQYF	TGTGCCACAACCGGGACTCAGGCCTACGAGCAGTACTTC
TRBV5-4	TRBD2	TRBJ2-1	NA	CASSPGLADYNEQFF	TGTGCCAGCAGCCCCGGACTAGCGGATTACAATGAGCAGTTCTTC
TRBV6-1	NA	TRBJ1-5	few	CASSESRGNQPQHF	TGTGCCAGCAGTGAAAGTCGCGGCAATCAGCCCCAGCATTTT
TRBV10-2	NA	TRBJ2-1	few	CASRGRGIGNEQFF	TGCGCCAGCAGAGGGCGGGGAATCGGGAATGAGCAGTTCTTC
TRBV5-4	TRBD1	TRBJ1-3	once	CASSQGQGPGNTIYF	TGTGCCAGCAGCCAGGGACAGGGACCAGGAAACACCATATATTTT
TRBV5-6	NA	TRBJ2-5	few	CASSGTGRETQYF	TGTGCCAGCAGCGGAACAGGGCGAGAGACCCAGTACTTC
TRBV13	TRBD1	TRBJ1-2	NA	CASSLTGGADYGYTF	TGTGCCAGCAGCCTCACAGGGGGCGCGGACTATGGCTACACCTTC
TRBV2	TRBD2	TRBJ2-5	few	CASSPGTSGRETQYF	TGTGCCAGCAGTCCGGGGACTAGCGGAAGGGAGACCCAGTACTTC
TRBV11-2	TRBD2	TRBJ2-1	few	CASSQRGGYNEQFF	TGTGCCAGCAGCCAACGGGGGGGGTACAATGAGCAGTTCTTC
TRBV7-9	NA	TRBJ2-5	few	CASTPREGVQETQYF	TGTGCCAGCACTCCAAGGGAGGGGGTACAAGAGACCCAGTACTTC
TRBV18	TRBD1	TRBJ1-1	few	CASSPPNRGRSTEAFF	TGTGCCAGCTCACCACCGAACAGGGGGCGTAGCACTGAAGCTTTCTTT
TRBV11-2	NA	TRBJ2-7	NA	CASSLGGGAYEQYF	TGTGCCAGCAGCTTAGGCGGAGGGGCCTACGAGCAGTACTTC
TRBV6-5	NA	TRBJ2-5	NA	CASSQEAYQETQYF	TGTGCCAGCAGCCAAGAAGCGTACCAAGAGACCCAGTACTTC
TRBV30	NA	TRBJ2-1	NA	CAWSKGGTYNEQFF	TGTGCCTGGAGTAAAGGGGGAACCTACAATGAGCAGTTCTTC
TRBV6-1	NA	TRBJ2-7	NA	CASSLIAGYEQYF	TGTGCCAGCAGTCTCATCGCCGGGTACGAGCAGTACTTC
TRBV2	TRBD1	TRBJ1-1	NA	CASARTGAMNTEAFF	TGTGCCAGCGCGAGGACAGGGGCTATGAACACTGAAGCTTTCTTT
TRBV27	NA	TRBJ1-5	NA	CASSSRDTGNQPQHF	TGTGCCAGCAGTAGCCGGGACACTGGCAATCAGCCCCAGCATTTT
TRBV4-1	NA	TRBJ1-2	NA	CASSQETEGWYGYTF	TGCGCCAGCAGCCAAGAGACGGAGGGATGGTATGGCTACACCTTC
TRBV6-1	TRBD1	TRBJ1-1	NA	CASRGQRGGTEAFF	TGTGCCAGCAGGGGACAGCGAGGAGGGACTGAAGCTTTCTTT
TRBV4-1	TRBD1	TRBJ1-2	NA	CASSQGQGPYGYTF	TGCGCCAGCAGCCAAGGACAGGGACCCTATGGCTACACCTTC
TRBV5-1	TRBD1	TRBJ2-5	few	CASAGRTGYQETQYF	TGCGCCAGCGCCGGCCGGACAGGGTACCAAGAGACCCAGTACTTC
TRBV6-5	NA	TRBJ2-4	NA	CASSPGQGRSIQYF	TGTGCCAGCAGTCCAGGGCAGGGGCGAAGCATTCAGTACTTC
TRBV28	TRBD2	TRBJ2-3	NA	CATREGGTDTQYF	TGTGCCACCCGGGAGGGGGGCACAGATACGCAGTATTTT
TRBV19	NA	TRBJ2-1	NA	CASSQLASVAEQFF	TGTGCCAGTAGTCAGTTGGCTAGCGTAGCTGAGCAGTTCTTC
TRBV18	TRBD1	TRBJ2-3	NA	CASSQGQSTDTQYF	TGTGCCAGCTCACAGGGACAGAGCACAGATACGCAGTATTTT
TRBV6-1	NA	TRBJ2-7	few	CASESGSRTYEQYF	TGTGCCAGTGAAAGCGGGTCGCGGACCTACGAGCAGTACTTC